Shown below are 30 T cell receptor beta chains from a single sample sequenced in a study of T-cell reconstitution after alpha-beta-depleted transplantation in children. Preparation of the TCRbeta library was carried out with unique molecular identifiers. Using its own MiXCR run on the PCR reads, TCRdb lists one record per CDR3 protein. The sample has around 800,000 distinct CDR3 sequences; 15% to 20% are singletons. This sample comprised PBMCs, mostly from graft donor cells, obtained 360 days after TCRalphabeta/CD19-depleted stem cell transplant. These receptors all stem from a male patient aged 10-17 years who had a stem cell transplant for acute lymphoblastic leukemia, so the T cells may come from the graft donor.

In this sample, this clonotype turned up many times. V gene TRBV5-1 combines with J gene TRBJ2-7; D gene unclear. The CDR3 is 14 residues long. V lost 6 bases, J lost 0 bases, and 13 bases lay in between. CDR1 is SGHRS, CDR2 YFSETQ, per germline. The CDR3 is CASTDPSLSYEQYF. CDR3 DNA sequence: TGCGCCAGCACCGACCCGTCTCTCTCCTACGAGCAGTACTTC.

The chain links TRBV7-3 to TRBJ2-7, with 10 bases lining up with TRBD2. This CDR3 is 14 amino acids long. Germline V gene lookup returns CDR1 SGHTA and CDR2 FQGTGA. The V gene end was trimmed by 1 base and the J gene end by 7 bases; junction bases not matched to a gene: 4. This CDR3 is CASSLRAGGGEQYF. The DNA of the CDR3 is TGTGCCAGCAGCTTAAGAGCGGGAGGGGGAGAGCAGTACTTC.

The chain uses TRBV12-3 or TRBV12-4 and TRBJ2-2, with 7 bases that match TRBD2. The trim removed 7 bases at V and 2 bases at J, leaving 7 bases unmatched. The CDR3 is 15 residues long. CDR3 protein: CASTPSGINTGELFF. The CDR3 region has the DNA TGTGCCAGCACCCCGAGCGGGATTAACACCGGGGAGCTGTTTTTT.

This clonotype was seen only a few times. This CDR3 is CASSSPRVVVRGYNEQFF. The CDR3 region has the DNA TGTGCCAGCAGCTCCCCAAGGGTAGTGGTCAGAGGCTACAATGAGCAGTTCTTC. This sequence joins TRBV11-1 and TRBJ2-1, with no clear D. The V end lost 4 bases, the J end lost 3 bases, and 22 bases lay between the germline ends. This CDR3 is built from 18 residues. Germline lookup yields CDR1 SGHAT and CDR2 FQDESV (reference sequence).

In its sample, this clonotype was seen a few times. The chain joins TRBV7-9 to TRBJ2-1; 12 nucleotides line up with TRBD2. The germline gives CDR1 SEHNR, CDR2 FQNEAQ (reference sequence). The V segment lost 5 bases and the J segment 9 bases; nucleotides outside the gene matches: 11. This CDR3 is built from 16 residues. CDR3 protein: CASSPLTSGRGFEQFF. Here the CDR3 DNA reads TGTGCCAGCAGCCCCTTGACTAGCGGGAGAGGCTTTGAGCAGTTCTTC.

This clonotype showed up just a few times. The chain couples TRBV7-6 to TRBJ2-2; 8 bases match TRBD2. The length of the CDR3 is 14 residues. Germline CDR1 SGHVS, CDR2 FNYEAQ. Unmatched junction bases numbered 4, after V lost 4 bases and J lost 6 bases. The CDR3 DNA is TGTGCCAGCAGCTATGGAGCGGGAGCCGGGGAGCTGTTTTTT. Translation: CASSYGAGAGELFF. Full variable domain (missing parts from reference TRBV7-6 and TRBJ2-2): GAGVSQSPRYKVTKRGQDVALRCDPISGHVSLYWYRQALGQGPEFLTYFNYEAQQDKSGLPNDRFSAERPEGSISTLTIQRTEQRDSAMYRCASSYGAGAGELFFGEGSRLTVL.

This clonotype was seen a few times. The chain uses TRBV27 and TRBJ2-1; TRBD2 is a possible D gene (6 bases). With 2 bases removed from V and 3 bases from J, the gap between germline ends came to 11 bases. This CDR3 has 15 amino acids. The germline CDR1 and CDR2 sequences are MNHEY and SMNVEV (reference sequence). CDR3 protein: CASSLGGRLYNEQFF. The CDR3 coding sequence is TGTGCCAGCAGTTTAGGTGGGAGGCTCTACAATGAGCAGTTCTTC.

This clonotype was detected ten times or more. The rearrangement links TRBV7-9 to TRBJ2-1; D remains unclear. This CDR3 spans 15 amino acids. The germline V gene encodes CDR1 SEHNR and CDR2 FQNEAQ (reference sequence). V gave up 0 bases and J gave up 0 bases, with 6 bases separating them. The CDR3 sequence: CASSLALSSYNEQFF. The CDR3 DNA follows: TGTGCCAGCAGCTTAGCACTTAGCTCCTACAATGAGCAGTTCTTC.

The V and J genes are TRBV7-9 and TRBJ2-7; D possibly matches TRBD1 or TRBD2 (5 bases each). Germline lookup yields CDR1 SEHNR and CDR2 FQNEAQ (reference sequence). The ends were cut back, 2 bases at V and 4 bases at J, with 15 bases in the middle. The CDR3 covers 15 residues. The CDR3 is CASSLPLEGEYEQYF. The CDR3 DNA follows: TGTGCCAGCAGCTTACCCCTTGAAGGGGAGTACGAGCAGTACTTC.

This clonotype was seen more than once but under ten times. One end of the junction is discordant with germline, which a read error may explain. This chain links TRBV9 with TRBJ2-7; D gene ambiguous. The CDR3 totals 15 residues. Germline V CDR1 and CDR2: SGDLS, YYNGEE. This CDR3 reads CASSVTSASSYEQYF. In DNA form, the CDR3 reads TGTGCCAGCAGCGTTACCAGCGCAAGCTCCTACGAGCAATACTTC. Filled out from reference TRBV9 and TRBJ2-7, the complete variable domain reads DSGVTQTPKHLITATGQRVTLRCSPRSGDLSVYWYQQSLDQGLQFLIQYYNGEERAKGNILERFSAQQFPDLHSELNLSSLELGDSALYFCASSVTSASSYEQYFGPGTRLTVT.

This clonotype came up a few times. The J gene is TRBJ2-1, the V gene TRBV27, with TRBD2 matching 11 bases. This CDR3 region has 16 residues. Germline V lookup: CDR1 MNHEY, CDR2 SMNVEV (reference sequence). Germline trimming cut 6 bases from V and 7 bases from J; bases unmatched to any gene: 11. The CDR3, as DNA: TGTGCCAGCAGGAGAGGGACTAGCGGTAACAATAATGAGCAGTTCTTC. It is translated as CASRRGTSGNNNEQFF.

This clonotype was counted a few times. The chain uses TRBV7-9 and TRBJ1-1; D is possibly TRBD1 (5 bases). V lost 5 bases, J lost 3 bases, and 22 bases lay in between. The V gene's germline CDR1 is SEHNR and CDR2 FQNEAQ (reference sequence). The CDR3 loop spans 17 amino acids. CDR3 in amino acids: CASSPTGGWGDDTEAFF. The CDR3, as DNA: TGTGCCAGCAGCCCCACTGGGGGTTGGGGGGATGACACTGAAGCTTTCTTT. Combining the CDR3 with reference TRBV7-9 and TRBJ1-1 gives the whole variable domain DTGVSQNPRHKITKRGQNVTFRCDPISEHNRLYWYRQTLGQGPEFLTYFQNEAQLEKSRLLSDRFSAERPKGSFSTLEIQRTEQGDSAMYLCASSPTGGWGDDTEAFFGQGTRLTVV.

This clonotype was observed at least ten times. The V gene is TRBV13, the J gene TRBJ2-7; 7 nucleotides align to TRBD2. Germline trimming cut 4 bases from V and 0 bases from J; bases unmatched to any gene: 15. Germline V gene data show CDR1 as PRHDT and CDR2 as FYEKMQ (reference sequence). The CDR3 runs 18 residues. The CDR3 coding sequence is TGTGCCAGCAGCTCCCCGACAGATAGCGGGTCCAGCTCCTACGAGCAGTACTTC. Its protein product is CASSSPTDSGSSSYEQYF.

This chain joins TRBV7-9 and TRBJ2-1, with 7 bases lining up with TRBD1. The V segment lost 8 bases and the J segment 9 bases; nucleotides outside the gene matches: 7. CDR1 SEHNR and CDR2 FQNEAQ come from the germline V gene (reference sequence). The CDR3 sequence is 12 residues long. The CDR3 bases are TGTGCCAGCTTAAGGGCAGGGGGTGAGCAGTTCTTC. Translated: CASLRAGGEQFF.

The V call is TRBV5-1, the J call TRBJ2-7; TRBD2 matches at 13 bases. V dropped 4 bases and J dropped 2; count of bases not matched to a gene: 9. This CDR3 has 17 amino acids. Germline CDR1 SGHRS, CDR2 YFSETQ. The CDR3 DNA follows: TGCGCCAGCAGCGCGGAGGGGGGACTAGCGGGAACCTACGAGCAGTACTTC. It translates to CASSAEGGLAGTYEQYF.

The rearrangement links TRBV5-1 to TRBJ2-7; perhaps TRBD2 as D (6 bases). Germline-derived CDR1 and CDR2 are SGHRS and YFSETQ. V dropped 0 bases and J dropped 7 bases, with 17 bases sitting between them. CDR3 size: 15 residues. CDR3 nucleotides: TGCGCCAGCAGCTTGGCCGTGGGAGGAATACGGGAGCAGTACTTC. Protein product: CASSLAVGGIREQYF.

Many counts were recorded for this clonotype. The gene calls are TRBV18 and TRBJ2-7, with 11 positions matching TRBD2. Unmatched junction bases numbered 4, after V lost 5 bases and J lost 1 base. CDR3 length: 15 amino acids. Germline-derived CDR1 and CDR2 are KGHSH and LQKENI. The CDR3 region is CASSAGTSGSYEQYF. DNA for the CDR3: TGTGCCAGCTCAGCCGGGACTAGCGGTTCCTACGAGCAGTACTTC.

V is TRBV7-9 and J is TRBJ2-1; perhaps TRBD2 as D (6 bases). V was trimmed by 2 bases and J by 2 bases, leaving 10 bases between them. The CDR3 is 15 amino acids. CDR1 and CDR2 from the germline V gene are SEHNR and FQNEAQ (reference sequence). CDR3: CASSLRGRTYNEQFF. The CDR3 region has the DNA TGTGCCAGCAGCTTACGGGGGAGGACCTACAATGAGCAGTTCTTC.

This clonotype was detected only a few times. The chain employs TRBV27 and TRBJ2-3; D gene unclear. Trimming took 1 base from V and 5 from J, leaving 22 bases between them. The germline V gene has CDR1 MNHEY and CDR2 SMNVEV (reference sequence). The CDR3 is 18 amino acids. The CDR3 sequence is CASSLLTPLGRGGDTQYF. The CDR3 coding sequence is TGTGCCAGCAGTTTATTGACACCGCTTGGGCGCGGTGGAGATACGCAGTATTTT.

This chain joins TRBV9 and TRBJ2-5; 11 nucleotides line up with TRBD2. V was pared by 2 bases and J by 2 bases, with 11 bases of the junction left unmatched. CDR3 size: 18 residues. In germline, CDR1 is SGDLS, CDR2 YYNGEE. In DNA form, the CDR3 reads TGTGCCAGCAGCGTTACGACTAGCGGGACGGGGAGGCAAGAGACCCAGTACTTC. It translates to CASSVTTSGTGRQETQYF.

Written as DNA, the CDR3 is TGCGCCAGCAGCCAACAGGGGAGTACGTCCTATAATTCACCCCTCCACTTT. Protein sequence: CASSQQGSTSYNSPLHF. V and J are TRBV4-1 and TRBJ1-6; weak D call: TRBD1 (6 bases). This CDR3 region has 17 residues. Germline CDR1 and CDR2: MGHRA and YSYEKL. V gave up 2 bases and J gave up 1 base, with 12 bases separating them.

This clonotype came up a few times. The gene calls are TRBV12-3 or TRBV12-4 and TRBJ2-1; 7 nucleotides match TRBD2. Trimming took 6 bases from V and 8 from J; bases not matched to a gene: 10. This CDR3 is 14 amino acids long. The CDR3 DNA reads as TGTGCCAGCAGATATGGTGGGAGGGCTTATGAGCAGTTCTTC. It specifies CASRYGGRAYEQFF.

This clonotype has just a few counts. This chain joins TRBV7-7 and TRBJ2-5, with TRBD2 identical over 10 bases. The length of the CDR3 is 19 residues. Germline lookup yields CDR1 SSHAT and CDR2 FNYEAQ (reference sequence). V shed 3 bases and J 3 bases; nucleotides not matched to a gene: 16. CDR3 in amino acids: CASSFLPPTSGPLKETQYF. DNA of the CDR3: TGTGCCAGCAGCTTTCTCCCTCCGACTAGCGGGCCACTAAAAGAGACCCAGTACTTC. Using reference TRBV7-7 and TRBJ2-5 for the parts outside the CDR3, the full variable domain is GAGVSQSPRYKVTKRGQDVTLRCDPISSHATLYWYQQALGQGPEFLTYFNYEAQPDKSGLPSDRFSAERPEGSISTLTIQRTEQRDSAMYRCASSFLPPTSGPLKETQYFGPGTRLLVL.

The chain combines TRBV9 with TRBJ1-1, with D tentatively TRBD1 (5 bases). Per the germline V gene, CDR1 is SGDLS and CDR2 is YYNGEE. Trimming removed 4 bases from V and 5 bases from J, with 18 bases in between. The CDR3 sequence is 15 residues long. CDR3 residues: CASSIGGGGKTEAFF. CDR3 bases: TGTGCCAGCAGCATCGGTGGGGGGGGGAAAACTGAAGCTTTCTTT.

The chain couples TRBV14 to TRBJ2-2, with D unresolved. The CDR3 totals 13 residues. Germline CDR1 and CDR2: SGHDN and FVKESK. Trimming stripped 3 bases from V and 7 bases from J, with 9 bases between. The CDR3, as DNA: TGTGCCAGCAGCCAGTCAGTTTACGGGGAGCTGTTTTTT. It translates to CASSQSVYGELFF. Full variable domain (remainder filled in from reference TRBV14 and TRBJ2-2): EAGVTQFPSHSVIEKGQTVTLRCDPISGHDNLYWYRRVMGKEIKFLLHFVKESKQDESGMPNNRFLAERTGGTYSTLKVQPAELEDSGVYFCASSQSVYGELFFGEGSRLTVL.

This clonotype was seen more than once but under ten times. This chain connects TRBV5-5 to TRBJ1-2, with 8 bases that match TRBD1. V was pared by 3 bases and J by 11 bases, with 3 bases of the junction left unmatched. The CDR3 spans 11 residues. The germline V gene encodes CDR1 SGHKS and CDR2 YYEKEE (reference sequence). DNA of the CDR3: TGTGCCAGCAGCTCGGACAGGGTTTACACCTTC. As protein: CASSSDRVYTF.

The J gene is TRBJ2-7, the V gene TRBV6-5; the match to TRBD1 covers 8 bases. CDR1 and CDR2 (germline): MNHEY, SVGAGI. This CDR3 comprises 14 residues. V was clipped by 2 bases and J by 4 bases; unmatched bases: 4. The CDR3 DNA reads TGTGCCAGCAGTTACCGCAGGGGGCTTTACGAGCAGTACTTC. This codes for CASSYRRGLYEQYF.

This clonotype was counted many times. The junction shows a germline mismatch at one end, possibly a read error. This chain links TRBV5-1 with TRBJ2-1, with 13 bases identical to TRBD2. In germline, CDR1 is SGHRS, CDR2 YFSETQ. CDR3 length: 16 amino acids. CDR3 DNA sequence: TGCGCCAGCAGCTTTACGGGACTAGCGGGATGGGATGAGCAGTGCTTC. The encoded protein is CASSFTGLAGWDEQCF.

This chain connects TRBV11-1 to TRBJ1-1; no firm D call. The CDR3 sequence is 13 residues long. Per germline, CDR1 SGHAT and CDR2 FQDESV (reference sequence). Trimming took 8 bases from V and 0 from J, leaving 10 bases between them. The chain's CDR3 is CASRLFMNTEAFF. In nucleotides, the CDR3 is TGTGCCAGCCGGCTGTTCATGAACACTGAAGCTTTCTTT.

This clonotype has more than one count but fewer than ten. The genes are TRBV7-3 and TRBJ1-2; D is undetermined. The germline V gene encodes CDR1 SGHTA and CDR2 FQGTGA. Trimming removed 0 bases from V and 5 bases from J, with 13 bases in between. The CDR3 is 15 amino acids. The CDR3 sequence is CASSLTGPSSYGYTF. CDR3 DNA: TGTGCCAGCAGCTTAACCGGACCGTCTTCTTATGGCTACACCTTC.